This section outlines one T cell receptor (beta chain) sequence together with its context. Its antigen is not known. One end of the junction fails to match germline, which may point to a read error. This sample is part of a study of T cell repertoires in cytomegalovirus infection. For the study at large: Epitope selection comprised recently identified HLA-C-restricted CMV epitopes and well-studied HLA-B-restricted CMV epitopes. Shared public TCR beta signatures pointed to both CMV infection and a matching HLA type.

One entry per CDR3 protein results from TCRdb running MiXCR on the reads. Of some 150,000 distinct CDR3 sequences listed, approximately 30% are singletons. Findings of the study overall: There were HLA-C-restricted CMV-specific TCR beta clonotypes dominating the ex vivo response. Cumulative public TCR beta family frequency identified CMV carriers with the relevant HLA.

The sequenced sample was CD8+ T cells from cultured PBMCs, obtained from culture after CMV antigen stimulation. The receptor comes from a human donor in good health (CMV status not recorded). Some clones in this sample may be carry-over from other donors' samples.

The CDR3 DNA follows: TGTGCCACCAGCCCAGGACAGGGAAGAATTGAAAAACTGTTTTTT. Encoded protein: CATSPGQGRIEKLFF. The chain is built from TRBV11-2 and TRBJ1-4; 8 positions agree with TRBD1. Germline CDR1 reads SGHAT; CDR2 reads FQNNGV. The CDR3 is 15 residues long.